The 4 T cell receptor beta chains below were found in one sample sequenced in a study of CD4+ T cells in melanoma. Assay used: immunoSEQ multiplex PCR; TCRdb lists only in-frame clones, some missing. The sample holds roughly 150,000 clones; about nine tenths are singletons and the top ten take 1.5%. Source of these receptors: a human donor with melanoma.

The gene calls are TRBV6-6 and TRBJ1-5, with D possibly being TRBD1 (6 bases). V was cut by 4 bases and J by 5 bases, with 15 bases left in between. The CDR3 consists of 15 residues. Looked up from germline, CDR1 is MNHNY and CDR2 is SVGAGI (reference sequence). The CDR3, as DNA: TGTGCCAGCAGTTTCAGGGGTGTGAAGGATCAGCCCCAGCATTTT. Translated: CASSFRGVKDQPQHF.

The rearrangement uses TRBV5-1 and TRBJ2-3; 8 bases map to TRBD1. This CDR3 comprises 14 residues. CDR1 and CDR2 (germline): SGHRS, YFSETQ. V trimming: 7 bases; J trimming: 0 bases; junction bases outside the gene matches: 4. In DNA form, the CDR3 reads TGCGCCAGCGGCCGACAGGGGAGCACAGATACGCAGTATTTT. Residues: CASGRQGSTDTQYF.

The genes are TRBV10-3 and TRBJ1-2; D is unclear. Trimming removed 0 bases at V and 4 bases at J, with 18 bases between. Germline CDR1 is ENHRY and CDR2 is SYGVKD. CDR3 length: 17 residues. CDR3 nucleotides: TGTGCCATCAGTGAGTCCTTAGCGGGCACCGGATCCTATGGCTACACCTTC. Translating gives CAISESLAGTGSYGYTF.

The rearrangement joins TRBV9 to TRBJ2-3; 8 nucleotides match TRBD2. The germline V gene encodes CDR1 SGDLS and CDR2 YYNGEE. The CDR3 is made up of 16 amino acids. After removal of 4 bases from V and 2 bases from J, the junction contained 9 bases not matched to a gene. CDR3 residues: CASSPLVGGATDTQYF. DNA for the CDR3: TGTGCCAGCAGCCCCCTTGTCGGGGGGGCCACAGATACGCAGTATTTT.